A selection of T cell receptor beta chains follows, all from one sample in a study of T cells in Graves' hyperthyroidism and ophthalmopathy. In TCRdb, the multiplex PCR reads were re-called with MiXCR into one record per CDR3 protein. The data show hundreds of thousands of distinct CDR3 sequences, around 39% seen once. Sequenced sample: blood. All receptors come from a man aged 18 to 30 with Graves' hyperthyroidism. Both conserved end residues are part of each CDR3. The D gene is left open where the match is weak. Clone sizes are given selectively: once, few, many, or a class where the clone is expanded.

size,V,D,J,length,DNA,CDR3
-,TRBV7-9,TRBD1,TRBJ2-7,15,TGCGCCAGCAGCCAAGACCGGGGACAGGGAAACGAGCAGTACTTC,CASSQDRGQGNEQYF
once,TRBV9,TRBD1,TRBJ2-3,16,TGTGCCAGCAGCGTATCGGGACAGGGATACACAGATACGCAGTATTTT,CASSVSGQGYTDTQYF
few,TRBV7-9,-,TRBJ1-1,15,TGTGCCAGCAGCATCATGGGGGAAAGGAACACTGAAGCTTTCTTT,CASSIMGERNTEAFF
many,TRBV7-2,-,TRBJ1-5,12,TGTGCCAGTAGCCACAGCAATCAGCCCCAGCATTTT,CASSHSNQPQHF
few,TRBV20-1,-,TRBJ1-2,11,TGCAGTGCTAGGCATACAGGAACGGGGACCTTC,CSARHTGTGTF
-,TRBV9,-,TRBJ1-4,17,TGTGCCAGCAGCGTAAATCAGGGATATGCAACTAATGAAAAACTGTTTTTT,CASSVNQGYATNEKLFF
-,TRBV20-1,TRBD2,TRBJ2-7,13,TGCAGTGCTGGACTAGCGGCCTCCTACGAGCAGTACTTC,CSAGLAASYEQYF
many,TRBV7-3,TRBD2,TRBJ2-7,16,TGTGCCAGCAGCCCACGGGGGGTGCAGAGCTCCTACGAGCAGTACTTC,CASSPRGVQSSYEQYF
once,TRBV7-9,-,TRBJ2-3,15,TGTGCCAGCAGCCAAGTCCCCAGATCCACAGATACGCAGTATTTT,CASSQVPRSTDTQYF
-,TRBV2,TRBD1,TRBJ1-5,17,TGTGCCAGCAGTCCTTTTCCCGGGACAGGGTGGATTCAGCCCCAGCATTTT,CASSPFPGTGWIQPQHF
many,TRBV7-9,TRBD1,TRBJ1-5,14,TGTGCCAGCAGCGGAGCCGGGACAGGTCAGCCCCAGCATTTT,CASSGAGTGQPQHF
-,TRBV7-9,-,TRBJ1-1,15,TGTGCCAGCGGGAGGGGGGGGGGGTTGAACACTGAAGCTTTCTTT,CASGRGGGLNTEAFF
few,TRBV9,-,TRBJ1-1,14,TGTGCCAGCAGCAGGCCGGGGGCGGGTACTGAAGCTTTCTTT,CASSRPGAGTEAFF
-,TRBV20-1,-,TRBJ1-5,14,TGCAGTGCGTACCGGGAATCTTTTGATCAGCCCCAGCATTTT,CSAYRESFDQPQHF
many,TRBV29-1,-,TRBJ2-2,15,TGCAGCGTCTCAACCGGGACGGCGAACACCGGGGAGCTGTTTTTT,CSVSTGTANTGELFF
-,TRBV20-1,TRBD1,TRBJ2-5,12,TGCAGTGCTCGCGGCGGGACAGGGGCCCAGTACTTC,CSARGGTGAQYF
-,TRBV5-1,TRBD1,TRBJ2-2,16,TGCGCCAGCAGCCCTGGGACAGGCCACCTCACCGGGGAGCTGTTTTTT,CASSPGTGHLTGELFF
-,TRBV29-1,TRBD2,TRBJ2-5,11,TGCAGCGTTGATAGCGGGGAGACCCAGTACTTC,CSVDSGETQYF
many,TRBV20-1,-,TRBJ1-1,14,TGCAGTGCTCCTGCGACCCAAGGAGACACTGAAGCTTTCTTT,CSAPATQGDTEAFF
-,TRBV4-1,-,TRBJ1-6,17,TGCGCCAGCAGCCAAGTTCGGCCGGGAATAAATAATTCACCCCTCCACTTT,CASSQVRPGINNSPLHF
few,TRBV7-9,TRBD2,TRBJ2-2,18,TGTGCCAGCAGCTCAACGGAACTTAGCGGGCCCGACACCGGGGAGCTGTTTTTT,CASSSTELSGPDTGELFF
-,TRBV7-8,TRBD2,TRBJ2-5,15,TGCGCCAGCAGCCAAGGAAGCGGGAGCGCCGAGACCCAGTACTTC,CASSQGSGSAETQYF
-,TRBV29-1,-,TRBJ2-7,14,TGCAGCGTAATGGACGGAAAAACCCCCTACGAGCAGTACTTC,CSVMDGKTPYEQYF
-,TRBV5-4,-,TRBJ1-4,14,TGTGCCAGCAGCCAAGGACACGACGGGGAAAAACTGTTTTTT,CASSQGHDGEKLFF
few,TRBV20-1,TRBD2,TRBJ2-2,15,TGCAGTGCTATCTCCGGCGGGGGGGCCTCCGGGGAGCTGTTTTTT,CSAISGGGASGELFF
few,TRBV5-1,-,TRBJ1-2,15,TGCGCCAGCAGCTTGTCCCCGGGACCCGACTATGGCTACACCTTC,CASSLSPGPDYGYTF
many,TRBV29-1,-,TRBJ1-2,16,TGCAGCGTTGAGGGAAGAGCAGGAGGGCCCGACTATGGCTACACCTTC,CSVEGRAGGPDYGYTF
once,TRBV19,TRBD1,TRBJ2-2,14,TGTGCCAGTAGTATAGGGCAGGGGGCCGGGGAGCTGTTTTTT,CASSIGQGAGELFF
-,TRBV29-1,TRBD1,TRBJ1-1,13,TGCAGCAGTAGCCACAGGGGTAACACTGAAGCTTTCTTT,CSSSHRGNTEAFF
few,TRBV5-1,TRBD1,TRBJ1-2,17,TGCGCCAGCAGCCCTTCCGGGACAGCCACGAACCTCTATGGCTACACCTTC,CASSPSGTATNLYGYTF
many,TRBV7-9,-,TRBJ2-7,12,TGTGCCAGCAGCTTGCAGCCCTACGAGCAGTACTTC,CASSLQPYEQYF
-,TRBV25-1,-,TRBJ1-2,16,TGTGCCACTAAGGGTTCCCGACAGTTTCCTAACTATGGCTACACCTTC,CATKGSRQFPNYGYTF
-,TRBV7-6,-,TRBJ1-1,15,TGTGCCAGCAGCTTAGCGCCAGGGGCTAGTACTGAAGCTTTCTTT,CASSLAPGASTEAFF
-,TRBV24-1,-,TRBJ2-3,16,TGTGCCACCAGTGATGGGGAAGATTCCCGCACAGATACGCAGTATTTT,CATSDGEDSRTDTQYF
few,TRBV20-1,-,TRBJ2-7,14,TGCAGTGCTAGAGACTTAACAGGGACTTACGAGCAGTACTTC,CSARDLTGTYEQYF
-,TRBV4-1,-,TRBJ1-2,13,TGCGCCAGCAGCCAAGATCGGGCTACGGGCTACACCTTC,CASSQDRATGYTF
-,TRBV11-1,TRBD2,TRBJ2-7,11,TGTGCCTGGGGACTAGCCGGCGAGCAGTACTTC,CAWGLAGEQYF
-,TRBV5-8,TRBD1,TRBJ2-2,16,TGTGCCAGCAGCTCACCGGGACAGGGAATCACCGGGGAGCTGTTTTTT,CASSSPGQGITGELFF
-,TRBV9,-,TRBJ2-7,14,TGTGCCAGCAGCTTTAAGGGTCTCATCTACGAGCAGTACTTC,CASSFKGLIYEQYF
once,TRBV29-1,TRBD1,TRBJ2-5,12,TGCAGCTACAGGGGATACGGAGAGACCCAGTACTTC,CSYRGYGETQYF
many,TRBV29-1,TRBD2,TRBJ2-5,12,TGCAGCGTGAGCGGGGCCCAAGAGACCCAGTACTTC,CSVSGAQETQYF
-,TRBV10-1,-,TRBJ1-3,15,TGCGCCAGGACACCATCCGGGCAGCTTGGAAACACCATATATTTT,CARTPSGQLGNTIYF
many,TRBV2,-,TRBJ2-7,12,TGTGCCAGCAGCGCCCCGGGGCCTGAGCAGTACTTC,CASSAPGPEQYF
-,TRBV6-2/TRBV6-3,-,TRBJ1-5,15,TGTGCCAGCCGGACGGCGAGGTACTCAAATCAGCCCCAGCATTTT,CASRTARYSNQPQHF
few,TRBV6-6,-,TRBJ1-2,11,TGTGCCAGCCTTAGGAACTATGGCTACACCTTC,CASLRNYGYTF
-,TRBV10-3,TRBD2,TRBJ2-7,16,TGTGCCATCAGTGGACTAGCGGGAGGCAGCTCCTACGAGCAGTACTTC,CAISGLAGGSSYEQYF
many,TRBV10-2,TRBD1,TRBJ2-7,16,TGCGCCAGCAAGGCCGGTAGTGACAGGGGTGCGTACGAGCAGTACTTC,CASKAGSDRGAYEQYF
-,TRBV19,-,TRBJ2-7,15,TGTGCCAGTAGTTCAGGACAGTCCTCCTCCTACGAGCAGTACTTC,CASSSGQSSSYEQYF
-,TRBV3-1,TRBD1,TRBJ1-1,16,TGTGCCAGCAGCCAAGACGGACAGGGGGCGTACACTGAAGCTTTCTTT,CASSQDGQGAYTEAFF
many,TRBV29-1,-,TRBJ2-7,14,TGCAGCGTTCGTTACAGGTTTAGCTCCTACGAGCAGTACTTC,CSVRYRFSSYEQYF